This T cell receptor beta chain was identified during a study of CD4 T cell repertoires in COVID-19. Findings and limits, study-wide: Between about 6.5 and 26% of SARS-CoV-2 clonotypes also appeared in SARS-CoV and/or HKU1 spike cultures.

The CDR3 is 15 residues long. Germline V lookup: CDR1 SGHRS, CDR2 YFSETQ. A remark on this clone: Its specificity is unknown. A read error may produce the germline difference seen at one junction end.

The memory T cells were sequenced right after ex vivo isolation, without culture. The table came from immunoSEQ multiplex PCR; TCRdb's copy has only in-frame clones and leaves some out. The sample records about 22,000 clones, about nine tenths being singletons. This chain connects TRBV5-1 to TRBJ1-5, with 7 bases identical to TRBD1. The source was central memory CD4+ T cells from blood, collected before the COVID-19 pandemic. The sequence came from a human donor who had COVID-19. The CDR3 region is CASSLEGAKDQTQHF. CDR3 DNA sequence: TGCGCCAGCAGCTTGGAGGGGGCTAAGGATCAGACCCAGCATTTT.